The present T cell receptor (beta chain) was sequenced within a study of cytomegalovirus exposure and HLA in healthy donors. Regarding the study as a whole: Several of the most significant clusters appeared linked to common viral pathogens, based on a later analysis. CMV serostatus stood as the only immune exposure information on hand. Roughly uniform sequencing depth across donors was assumed, possibly incorrectly.

60 Vbeta and 13 Jbeta primers were used in PCR. Clones were sequenced by immunoSEQ multiplex PCR, and TCRdb holds only the in-frame ones, with some missing. Of roughly 99,000 clones detected, 70% to 80% appear once; the ten largest clones hold 16%. The CDR3 has 15 amino acids. Trimming pared 2 bases from V and 5 bases from J, leaving 14 bases between. Germline CDR1 and CDR2: MNHEY and SVGAGI. Points on this clone: As yet, its antigen is unknown.

Sequencing was carried out using PBMCs. The source of this sequence is a man in his fifties or sixties in good health and CMV-seropositive. This chain joins TRBV6-5 and TRBJ2-3, with D maybe TRBD2 (6 bases). CDR3 sequence (DNA): TGTGCCAGCAGTTACATCGGAGGGATGGGAGATACGCAGTATTTT. It specifies CASSYIGGMGDTQYF.